This TCR beta chain was captured in a study of shared clonotypes between healthy human individuals. The ends were cut back, 7 bases at V and 2 bases at J, with 14 bases in the middle. Germline values: CDR1 SQVTM, CDR2 ANQGSEA. This CDR3 comprises 13 residues. TCRdb's copy holds only in-frame clones and misses some; the assay was immunoSEQ multiplex PCR. The table records 2.5 million or so clones, about 92% of them present only once. The sequence was obtained from a man aged 18 to 29 in good health. Sequenced material: naive CD4+ T cells sorted from blood. Subset described: CD45RA+ positively selected. The gene calls are TRBV29-1 and TRBJ1-1, with D hard to call. The CDR3 reads CSGMGGSNTEAFF. The DNA of the CDR3 is TGCAGCGGGATGGGTGGCTCTAACACTGAAGCTTTCTTT.